A single TCR beta chain is shown here with its context. Its specificity is not known. Each patient experienced a relapse that followed autologous stem cell transplantation, and brentuximab vedotin exposure varied. Complete response, partial response or progressive disease were the best responses. TCRdb's copy holds only in-frame clones and misses some; the assay was immunoSEQ multiplex PCR. The top ten hold about 14% of the sample, which has more than 45,000 clones, 73% seen once. With V trimmed by 0 bases and J by 2 bases, 7 bases remained unmatched. The CDR3 consists of 17 residues. Per germline, CDR1 SGHRS and CDR2 YFSETQ. This record belongs to a study of PD-1 blockade in classical Hodgkin lymphoma. Study-wide findings and caveats: Patients with an early start, nivolumab under 1 year after ASCT, were excluded. Patients who responded completely had about the same baseline diversity as newly diagnosed patients. Diversity in CD4+ TCRs, unlike that measured in CD8+ TCRs, had risen significantly by C4D1.

Sequencing used peripheral blood mononuclear cells (PBMCs), obtained before the second cycle of nivolumab. The receptor was isolated from a human donor with classical Hodgkin lymphoma. The rearrangement uses TRBV5-1 and TRBJ2-7; 11 bases are shared with TRBD2. CDR3 protein: CASSLGWTSGPPYEQYF. CDR3 in DNA: TGCGCCAGCAGCTTGGGCTGGACTAGCGGGCCTCCCTACGAGCAGTACTTC.